This T cell receptor beta chain was sequenced for a study of OX40 agonist ivuxolimab in advanced cancers. Study overall: Ivuxolimab, an agonistic anti-OX40 (CD134) antibody, was given to patients. Previous treatment with anti-PD-1, anti-PD-L1 or anti-CTLA-4 therapy was allowed; more than 35% had received some. Patients were around 83% male with ages roughly 20 to 80, mean about 60. Findings of the study overall: Dosing at 0.1 to 3.0 mg/kg was accompanied by clonal expansion of CD4+ and CD8+ blood T cells by week 6.

CDR1 and CDR2 from the germline V gene are SGHAT and FQNNGV. The CDR3 loop spans 16 amino acids. Deletions cut 1 base from V and 1 base from J, with 13 bases between. Produced via immunoSEQ multiplex PCR; TCRdb's table is partial and in-frame only. There are 12,000 or so clones in the sample; roughly 69% occur only once, and around a quarter lies in the top ten. In regard to this clone: The antigen is unknown.

This chain connects TRBV11-2 to TRBJ2-5; TRBD2 is a possible D gene (6 bases). Sample: CD4+ or CD8+ T cells sorted from blood, taken in a trial of the OX40 agonist ivuxolimab. The TCR was taken from an adult with an advanced solid tumor such as melanoma, head and neck, liver or kidney cancer. The CDR3 reads CASSLGASVTQETQYF. CDR3 bases: TGTGCCAGCAGCTTAGGGGCTAGCGTGACCCAAGAGACCCAGTACTTC. The full variable domain, rest sourced from reference TRBV11-2 and TRBJ2-5, is EAGVAQSPRYKIIEKRQSVAFWCNPISGHATLYWYQQILGQGPKLLIQFQNNGVVDDSQLPKDRFSAERLKGVDSTLKIQPAKLEDSAVYLCASSLGASVTQETQYFGPGTRLLVL.